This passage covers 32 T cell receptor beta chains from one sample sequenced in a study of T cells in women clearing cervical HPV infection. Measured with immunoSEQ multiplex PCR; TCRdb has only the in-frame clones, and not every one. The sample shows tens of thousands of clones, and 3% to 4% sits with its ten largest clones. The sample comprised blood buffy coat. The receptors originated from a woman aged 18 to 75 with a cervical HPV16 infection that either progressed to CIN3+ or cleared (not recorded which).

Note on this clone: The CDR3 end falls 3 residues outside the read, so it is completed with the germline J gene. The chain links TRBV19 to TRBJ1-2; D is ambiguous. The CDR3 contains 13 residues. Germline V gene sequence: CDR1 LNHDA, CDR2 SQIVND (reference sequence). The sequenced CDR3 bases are TGTGCCAGTAGTAGCCAGGTAGTTCGGGGC. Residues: CASSSQVVRG. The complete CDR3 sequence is CASSSQVVRGYTF.

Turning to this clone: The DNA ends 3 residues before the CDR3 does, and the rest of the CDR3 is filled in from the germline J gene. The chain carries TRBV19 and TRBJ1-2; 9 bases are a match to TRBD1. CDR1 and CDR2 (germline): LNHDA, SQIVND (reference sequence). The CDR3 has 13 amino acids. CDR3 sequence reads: CASSGTGSHDYTF. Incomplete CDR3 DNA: TGTGCCAGTAGTGGGACAGGGTCCCACGAC.

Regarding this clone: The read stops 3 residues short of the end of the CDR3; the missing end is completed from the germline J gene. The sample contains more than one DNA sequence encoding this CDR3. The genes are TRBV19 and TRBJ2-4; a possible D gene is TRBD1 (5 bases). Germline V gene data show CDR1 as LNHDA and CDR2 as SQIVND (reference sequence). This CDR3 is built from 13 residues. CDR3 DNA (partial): TGTGCCAGTAGTATTCCCCAGGGTACACCT. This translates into CASSIPQGTP. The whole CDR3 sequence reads CASSIPQGTPQYF.

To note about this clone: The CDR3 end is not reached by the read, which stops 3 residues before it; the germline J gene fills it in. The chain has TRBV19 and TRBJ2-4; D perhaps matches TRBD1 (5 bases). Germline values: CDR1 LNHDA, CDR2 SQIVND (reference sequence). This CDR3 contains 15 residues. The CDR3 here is CASSIAGLRSETQYF. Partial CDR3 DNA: TGTGCCAGTAGTATCGCAGGGCTCCGTTCGGAGACT.

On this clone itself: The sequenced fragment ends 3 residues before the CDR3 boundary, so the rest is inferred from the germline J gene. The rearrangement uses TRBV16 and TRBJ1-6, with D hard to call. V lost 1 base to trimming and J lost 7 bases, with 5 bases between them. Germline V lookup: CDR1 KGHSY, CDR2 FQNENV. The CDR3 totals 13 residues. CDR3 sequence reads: CASSQFQNSPLHF. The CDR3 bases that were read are TGTGCCAGCAGCCAATTCCAGAATTCACCC.

The DNA read from the CDR3 is TGTGCCAGCTCACCTCAGGGGGCGAATGGC. Its protein product is CASSPQGANG. The CDR3 in full is CASSPQGANGYTF. This sequence joins TRBV18 and TRBJ1-2; 8 nucleotides match TRBD1. Sequencing ends 3 residues short of the CDR3 end; the germline J gene provides the rest. The CDR3 totals 13 residues. V lost 3 bases to trimming and J lost 6 bases; unmatched junction nucleotides: 3. Germline CDR1 is KGHSH and CDR2 is LQKENI.

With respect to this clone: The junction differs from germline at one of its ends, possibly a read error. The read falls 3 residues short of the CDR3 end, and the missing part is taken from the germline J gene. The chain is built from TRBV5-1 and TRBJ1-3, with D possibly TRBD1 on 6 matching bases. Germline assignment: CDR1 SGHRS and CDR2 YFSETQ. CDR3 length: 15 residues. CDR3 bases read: TGCGCCAGCAGCCTGGGGGGCGCAGATGGAAACCCC. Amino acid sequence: CASSLGGADGNP. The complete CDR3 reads CASSLGGADGNPIYF.

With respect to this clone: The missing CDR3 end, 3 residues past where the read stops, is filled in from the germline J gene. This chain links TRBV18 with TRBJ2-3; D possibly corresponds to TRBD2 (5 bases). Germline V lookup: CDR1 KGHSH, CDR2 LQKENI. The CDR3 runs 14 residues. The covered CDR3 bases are TGTGCCAGCTCAATCGGCGGGCGTCTGGAGACG. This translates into CASSIGGRLET. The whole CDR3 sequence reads CASSIGGRLETQYF.

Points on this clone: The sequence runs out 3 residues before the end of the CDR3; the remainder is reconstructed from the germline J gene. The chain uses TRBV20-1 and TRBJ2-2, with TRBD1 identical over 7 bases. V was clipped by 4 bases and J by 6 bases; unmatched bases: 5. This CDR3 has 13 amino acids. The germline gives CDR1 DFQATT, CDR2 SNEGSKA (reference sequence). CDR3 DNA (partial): TGCAGTGCTACAAGGGGGCTCCCCGGGGAG. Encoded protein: CSATRGLPGE. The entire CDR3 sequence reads CSATRGLPGELFF.

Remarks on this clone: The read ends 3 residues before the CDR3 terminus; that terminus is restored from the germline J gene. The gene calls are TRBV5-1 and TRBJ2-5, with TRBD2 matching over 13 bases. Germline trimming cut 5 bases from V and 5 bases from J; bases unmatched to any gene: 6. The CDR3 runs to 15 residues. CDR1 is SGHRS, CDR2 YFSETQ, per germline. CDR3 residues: CASSSGLAGLETQYF. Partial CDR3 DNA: TGCGCCAGCAGTTCGGGACTAGCGGGGCTGGAGACC.

The sequenced part of the CDR3 DNA is TGTGCCAGCAGCTTAAGCGGTGAAGGTACG. This sequence encodes CASSLSGEGT. The CDR3 in its entirety is CASSLSGEGTQYF. The chain links TRBV7-9 to TRBJ2-3; TRBD2 is a possible D gene (5 bases). The read falls 3 residues short of the CDR3 end, and the missing part is taken from the germline J gene. Germline values: CDR1 SEHNR, CDR2 FQNEAQ (reference sequence). This CDR3 contains 13 residues. V was clipped by 2 bases and J by 8 bases, with 11 bases between them.

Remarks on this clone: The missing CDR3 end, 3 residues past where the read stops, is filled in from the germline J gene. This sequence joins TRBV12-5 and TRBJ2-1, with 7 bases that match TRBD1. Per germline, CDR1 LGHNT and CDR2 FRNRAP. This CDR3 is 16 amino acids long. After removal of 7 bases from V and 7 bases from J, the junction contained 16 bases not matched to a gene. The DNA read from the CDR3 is TGTGCTAGTGTCGCACCCTCTCGGGACAGCTTGAATGAG. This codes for CASVAPSRDSLNE. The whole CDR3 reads CASVAPSRDSLNEQFF.

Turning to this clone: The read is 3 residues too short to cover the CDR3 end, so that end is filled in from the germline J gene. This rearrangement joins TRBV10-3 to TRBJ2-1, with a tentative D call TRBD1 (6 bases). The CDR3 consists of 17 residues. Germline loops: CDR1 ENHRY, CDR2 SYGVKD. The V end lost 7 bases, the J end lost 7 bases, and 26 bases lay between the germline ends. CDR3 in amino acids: CAINDPHWGRGGNEQFF. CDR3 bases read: TGTGCCATCAATGACCCTCATTGGGGGCGCGGTGGGAATGAG.

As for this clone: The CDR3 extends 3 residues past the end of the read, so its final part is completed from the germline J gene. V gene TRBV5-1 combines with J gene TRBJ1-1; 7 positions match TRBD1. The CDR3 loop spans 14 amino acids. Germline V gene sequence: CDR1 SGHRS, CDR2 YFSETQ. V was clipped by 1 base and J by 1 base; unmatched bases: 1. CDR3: CASSLTGANTEAFF. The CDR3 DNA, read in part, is TGCGCCAGCAGCTTGACAGGGGCGAACACTGAA.

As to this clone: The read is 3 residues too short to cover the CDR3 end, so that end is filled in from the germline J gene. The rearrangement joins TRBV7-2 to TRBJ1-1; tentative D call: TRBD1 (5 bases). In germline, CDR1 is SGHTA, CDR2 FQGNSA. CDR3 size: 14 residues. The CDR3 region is CASSLDRGVETAFF. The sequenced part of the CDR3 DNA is TGTGCCAGCAGCTTAGACCGGGGGGTTGAGACA.

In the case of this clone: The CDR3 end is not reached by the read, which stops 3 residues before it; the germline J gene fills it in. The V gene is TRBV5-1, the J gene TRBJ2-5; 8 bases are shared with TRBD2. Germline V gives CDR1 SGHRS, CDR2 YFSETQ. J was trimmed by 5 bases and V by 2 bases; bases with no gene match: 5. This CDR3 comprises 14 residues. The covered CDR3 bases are TGCGCCAGCAGCTTCGGTCGCGGGGGGGAGACC. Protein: CASSFGRGGET. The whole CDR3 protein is CASSFGRGGETQYF.

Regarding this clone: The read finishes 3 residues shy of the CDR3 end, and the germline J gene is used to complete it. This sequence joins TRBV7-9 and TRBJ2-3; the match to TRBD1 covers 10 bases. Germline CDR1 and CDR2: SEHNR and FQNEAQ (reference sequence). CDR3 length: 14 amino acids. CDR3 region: CASSFGTGEETQYF. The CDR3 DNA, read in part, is TGTGCCAGCAGCTTTGGGACAGGGGAAGAGACG.

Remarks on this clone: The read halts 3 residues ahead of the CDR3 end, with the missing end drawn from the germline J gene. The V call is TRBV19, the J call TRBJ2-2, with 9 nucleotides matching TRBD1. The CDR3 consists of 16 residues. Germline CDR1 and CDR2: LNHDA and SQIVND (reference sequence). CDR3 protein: CASRTQGAAYNSPLFF. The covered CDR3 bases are TGTGCCAGTAGGACACAGGGGGCTGCCTATAATTCACCG.

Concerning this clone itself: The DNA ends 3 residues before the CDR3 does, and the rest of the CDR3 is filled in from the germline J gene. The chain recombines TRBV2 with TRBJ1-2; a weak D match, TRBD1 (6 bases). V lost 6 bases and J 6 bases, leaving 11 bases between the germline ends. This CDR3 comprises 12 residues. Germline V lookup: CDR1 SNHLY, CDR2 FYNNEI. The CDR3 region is CASRTNRDGYTF. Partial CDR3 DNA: TGTGCCAGCAGAACCAACAGGGATGGC.

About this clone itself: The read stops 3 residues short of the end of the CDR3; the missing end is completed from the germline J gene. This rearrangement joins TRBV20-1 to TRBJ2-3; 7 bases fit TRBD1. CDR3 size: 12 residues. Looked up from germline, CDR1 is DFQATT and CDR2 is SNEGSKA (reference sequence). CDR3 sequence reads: CSANRGNQPQYF. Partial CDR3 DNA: TGCAGTGCCAACAGGGGAAATCAGCCG.

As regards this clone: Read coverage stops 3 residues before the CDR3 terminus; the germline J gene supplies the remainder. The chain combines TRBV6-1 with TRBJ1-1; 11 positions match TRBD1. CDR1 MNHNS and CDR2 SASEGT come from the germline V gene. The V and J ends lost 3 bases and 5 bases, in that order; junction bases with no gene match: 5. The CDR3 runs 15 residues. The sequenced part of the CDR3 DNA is TGTGCCAGCAGTGACGGGACAGGGGGATATACTGAA. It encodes CASSDGTGGYTE. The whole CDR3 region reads CASSDGTGGYTEAFF.

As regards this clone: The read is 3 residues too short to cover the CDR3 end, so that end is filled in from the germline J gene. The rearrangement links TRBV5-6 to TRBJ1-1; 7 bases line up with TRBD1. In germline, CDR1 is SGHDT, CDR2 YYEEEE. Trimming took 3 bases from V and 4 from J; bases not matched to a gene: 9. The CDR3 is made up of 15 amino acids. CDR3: CASSSLSTGFTEAFF. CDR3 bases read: TGTGCCAGCAGCTCATTATCGACAGGGTTCACTGAA.

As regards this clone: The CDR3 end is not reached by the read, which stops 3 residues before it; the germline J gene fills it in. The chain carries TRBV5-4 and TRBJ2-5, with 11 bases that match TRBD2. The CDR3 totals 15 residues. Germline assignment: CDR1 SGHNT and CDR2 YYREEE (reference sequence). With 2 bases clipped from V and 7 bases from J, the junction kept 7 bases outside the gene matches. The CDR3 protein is CASSFSGGADGTQYF. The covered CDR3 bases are TGTGCCAGCAGCTTTAGCGGGGGGGCCGATGGGACC.

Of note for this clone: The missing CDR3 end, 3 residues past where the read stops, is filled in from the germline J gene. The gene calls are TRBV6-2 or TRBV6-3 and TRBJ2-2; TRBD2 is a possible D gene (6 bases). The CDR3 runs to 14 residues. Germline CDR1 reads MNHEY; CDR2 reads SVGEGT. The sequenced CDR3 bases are TGTGCCAGCACCCGCGGGGCGGGGAATGAAAAG. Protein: CASTRGAGNEK. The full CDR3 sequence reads CASTRGAGNEKLFF.

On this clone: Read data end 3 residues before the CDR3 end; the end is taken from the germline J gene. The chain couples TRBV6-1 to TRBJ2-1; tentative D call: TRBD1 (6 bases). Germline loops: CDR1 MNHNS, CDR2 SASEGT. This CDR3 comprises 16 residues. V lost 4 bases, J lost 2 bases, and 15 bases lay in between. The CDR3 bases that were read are TGTGCCAGCAGTGGGAGCAGGGGTAGGACCTACAATGAG. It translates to CASSGSRGRTYNE. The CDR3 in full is CASSGSRGRTYNEQFF.

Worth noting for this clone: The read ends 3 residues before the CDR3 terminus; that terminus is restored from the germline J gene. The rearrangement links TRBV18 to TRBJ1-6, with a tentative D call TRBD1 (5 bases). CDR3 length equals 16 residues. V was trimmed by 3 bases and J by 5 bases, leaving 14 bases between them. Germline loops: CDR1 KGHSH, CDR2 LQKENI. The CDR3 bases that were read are TGTGCCAGCTCACCCCTAGGGGCCTCACATAATTCACCC. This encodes CASSPLGASHNSP. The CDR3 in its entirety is CASSPLGASHNSPLHF.

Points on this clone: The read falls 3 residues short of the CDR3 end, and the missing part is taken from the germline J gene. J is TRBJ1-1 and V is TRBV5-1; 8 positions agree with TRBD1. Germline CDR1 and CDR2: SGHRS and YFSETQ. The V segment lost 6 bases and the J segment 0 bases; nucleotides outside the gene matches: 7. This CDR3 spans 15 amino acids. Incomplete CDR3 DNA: TGCGCCAGCAAAGGACAGGGCGTAATGAACACTGAA. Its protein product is CASKGQGVMNTE. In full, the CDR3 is CASKGQGVMNTEAFF.

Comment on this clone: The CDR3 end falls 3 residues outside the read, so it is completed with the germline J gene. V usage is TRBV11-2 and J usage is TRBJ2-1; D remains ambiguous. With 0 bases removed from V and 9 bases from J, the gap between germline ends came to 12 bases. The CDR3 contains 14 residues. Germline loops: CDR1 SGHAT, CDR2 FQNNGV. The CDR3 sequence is CASSLDLVQIEQFF. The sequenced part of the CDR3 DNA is TGTGCCAGCAGCTTAGATCTTGTACAGATTGAG.

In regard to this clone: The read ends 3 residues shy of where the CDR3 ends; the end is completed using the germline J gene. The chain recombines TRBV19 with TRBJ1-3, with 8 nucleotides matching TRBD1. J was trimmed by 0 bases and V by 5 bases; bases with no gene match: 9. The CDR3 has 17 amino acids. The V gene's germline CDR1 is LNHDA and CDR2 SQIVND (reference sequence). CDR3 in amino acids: CASSPGQGRSSGNTIYF. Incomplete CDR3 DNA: TGTGCCAGTAGTCCTGGACAGGGTAGGAGCTCTGGAAACACC.

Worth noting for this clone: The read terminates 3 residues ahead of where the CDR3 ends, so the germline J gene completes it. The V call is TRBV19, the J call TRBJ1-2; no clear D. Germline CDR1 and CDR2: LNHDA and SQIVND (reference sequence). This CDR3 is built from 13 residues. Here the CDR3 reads CASSIGESYDYTF. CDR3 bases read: TGTGCCAGTAGTATAGGCGAGTCCTACGAC.

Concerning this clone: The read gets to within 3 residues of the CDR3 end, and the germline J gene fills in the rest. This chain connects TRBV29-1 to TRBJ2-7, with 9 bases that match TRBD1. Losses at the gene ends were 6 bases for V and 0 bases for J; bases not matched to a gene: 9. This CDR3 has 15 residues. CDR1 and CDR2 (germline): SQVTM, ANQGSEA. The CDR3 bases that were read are TGCAGCGTACCTCAACAGGGGGCGGGCTCCTACGAG. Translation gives CSVPQQGAGSYE. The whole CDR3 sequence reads CSVPQQGAGSYEQYF.

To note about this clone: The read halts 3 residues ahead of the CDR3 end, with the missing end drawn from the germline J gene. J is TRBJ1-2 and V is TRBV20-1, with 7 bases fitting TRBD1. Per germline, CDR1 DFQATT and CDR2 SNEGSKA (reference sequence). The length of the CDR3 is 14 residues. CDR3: CSARGGQSSAGYTF. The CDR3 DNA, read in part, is TGCAGTGCTAGAGGGGGACAGTCTTCCGCAGGC.